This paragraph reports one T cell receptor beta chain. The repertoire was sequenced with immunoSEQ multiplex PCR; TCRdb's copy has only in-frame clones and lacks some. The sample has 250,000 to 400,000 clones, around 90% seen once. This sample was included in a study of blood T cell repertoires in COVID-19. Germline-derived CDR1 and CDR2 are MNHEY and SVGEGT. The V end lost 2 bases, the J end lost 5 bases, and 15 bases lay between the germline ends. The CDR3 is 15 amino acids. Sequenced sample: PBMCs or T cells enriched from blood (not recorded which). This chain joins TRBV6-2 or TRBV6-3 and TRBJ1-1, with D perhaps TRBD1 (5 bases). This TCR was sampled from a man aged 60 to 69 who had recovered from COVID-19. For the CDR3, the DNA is TGTGCCAGCAGTTACCCCGGGGCGGGGAGGACTGAAGCTTTCTTT. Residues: CASSYPGAGRTEAFF.